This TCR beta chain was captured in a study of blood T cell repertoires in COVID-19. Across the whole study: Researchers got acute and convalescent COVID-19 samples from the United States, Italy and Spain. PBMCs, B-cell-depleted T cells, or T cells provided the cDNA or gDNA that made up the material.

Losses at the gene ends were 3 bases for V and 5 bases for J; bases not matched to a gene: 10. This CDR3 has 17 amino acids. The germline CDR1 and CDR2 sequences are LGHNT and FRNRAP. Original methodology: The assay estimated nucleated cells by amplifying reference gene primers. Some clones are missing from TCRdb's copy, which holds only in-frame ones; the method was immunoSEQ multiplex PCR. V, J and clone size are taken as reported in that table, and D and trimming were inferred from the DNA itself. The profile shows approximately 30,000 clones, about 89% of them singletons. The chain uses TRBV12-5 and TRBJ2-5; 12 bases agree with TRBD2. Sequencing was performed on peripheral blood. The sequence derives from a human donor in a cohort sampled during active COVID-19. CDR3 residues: CASGLQGLAGKGETQYF. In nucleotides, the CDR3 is TGTGCTAGTGGTTTACAAGGACTAGCGGGAAAAGGGGAGACCCAGTACTTC.